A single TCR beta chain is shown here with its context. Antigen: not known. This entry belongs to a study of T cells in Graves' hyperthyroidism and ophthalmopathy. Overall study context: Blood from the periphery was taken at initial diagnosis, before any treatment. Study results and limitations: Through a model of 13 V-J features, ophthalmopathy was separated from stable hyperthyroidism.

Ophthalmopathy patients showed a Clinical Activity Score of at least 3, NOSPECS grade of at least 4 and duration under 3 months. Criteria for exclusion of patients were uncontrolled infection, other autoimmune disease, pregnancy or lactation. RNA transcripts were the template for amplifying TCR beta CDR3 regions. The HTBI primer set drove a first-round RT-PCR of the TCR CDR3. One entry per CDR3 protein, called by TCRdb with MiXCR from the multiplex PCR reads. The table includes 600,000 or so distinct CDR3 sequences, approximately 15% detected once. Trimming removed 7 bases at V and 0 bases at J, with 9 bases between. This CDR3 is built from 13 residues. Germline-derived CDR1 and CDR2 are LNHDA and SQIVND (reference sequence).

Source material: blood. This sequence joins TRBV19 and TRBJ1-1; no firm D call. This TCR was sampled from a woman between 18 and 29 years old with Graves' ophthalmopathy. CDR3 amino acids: CASTNFMNTEAFF. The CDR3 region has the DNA TGTGCCAGTACTAATTTCATGAACACTGAAGCTTTCTTT.